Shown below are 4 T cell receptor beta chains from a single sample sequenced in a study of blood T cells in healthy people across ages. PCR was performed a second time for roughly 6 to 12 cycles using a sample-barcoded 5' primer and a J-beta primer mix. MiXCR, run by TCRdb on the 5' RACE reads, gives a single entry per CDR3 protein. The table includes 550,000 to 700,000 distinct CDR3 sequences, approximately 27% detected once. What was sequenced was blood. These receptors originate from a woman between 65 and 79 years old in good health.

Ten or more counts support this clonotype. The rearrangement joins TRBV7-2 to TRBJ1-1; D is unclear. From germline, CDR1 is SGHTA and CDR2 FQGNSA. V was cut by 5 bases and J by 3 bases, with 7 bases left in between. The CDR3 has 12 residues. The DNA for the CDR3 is TGTGCCAGCAGCACGAGAGACACTGAAGCTTTCTTT. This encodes CASSTRDTEAFF.

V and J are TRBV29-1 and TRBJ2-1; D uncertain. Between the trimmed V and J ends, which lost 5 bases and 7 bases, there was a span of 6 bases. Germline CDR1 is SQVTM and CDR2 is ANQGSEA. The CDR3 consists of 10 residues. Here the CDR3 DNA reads TGCAGCGTTTTGTATAATGAGCAGTTCTTC. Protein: CSVLYNEQFF.

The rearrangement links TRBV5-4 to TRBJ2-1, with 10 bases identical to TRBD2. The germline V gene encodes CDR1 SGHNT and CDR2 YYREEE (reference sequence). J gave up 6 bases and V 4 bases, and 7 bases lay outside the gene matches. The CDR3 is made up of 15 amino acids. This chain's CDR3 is CASSPYSGGINEQFF. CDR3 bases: TGTGCCAGCAGCCCATATAGCGGGGGGATCAATGAGCAGTTCTTC.

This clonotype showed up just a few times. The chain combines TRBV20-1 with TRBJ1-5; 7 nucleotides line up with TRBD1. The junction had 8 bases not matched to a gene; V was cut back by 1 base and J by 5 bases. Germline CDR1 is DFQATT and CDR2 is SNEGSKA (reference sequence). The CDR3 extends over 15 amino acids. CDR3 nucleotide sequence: TGCAGTGCTAGAGGCTCGGGACAGCCTCATCAGCCCCAGCATTTT. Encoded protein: CSARGSGQPHQPQHF.